This record looks at one TCR beta chain sequence and its context. Its antigen is still unknown. This sample is part of a study of T cell responses to AZD1222 COVID-19 vaccine. Findings and caveats of the study: Baseline serology detected seropositivity in only five to seven AZD1222 recipients. Targeting of unmutated variant regions was reportedly seen in nearly half of spike-specific TCRs. Vaccine-associated CD4 TCRs spanned spike, dominant at 160-218 and 743-854.

The method was immunoSEQ multiplex PCR; TCRdb's version includes in-frame clones alone and lacks a portion of them. The profile shows tens of thousands of clones, under 85% of them singletons. CDR1 is PRHDT and CDR2 is FYEKMQ in the germline V gene (reference sequence). There are 17 residues in the CDR3. Trimming shortened V by 5 bases and J by 2 bases, and 20 bases separated the two germline ends. The genes are TRBV13 and TRBJ2-3; maybe TRBD1 (6 bases). This clonotype was obtained from an adult in good health. The sample here was peripheral blood, taken on day 0 of MenACWY control vaccination. CDR3 coding DNA: TGTGCCAGCAGCACCCATTCTGGGACAAGCTCCACAGATACGCAGTATTTT. Protein product: CASSTHSGTSSTDTQYF.